This passage covers 26 T cell receptor beta chains from one sample sequenced in a study of T cell repertoires in cytomegalovirus infection (dated by TCRdb to between 2019 and 2020). The sample was run on an Illumina HiSeq 1500. TCRdb cleaned the public reads at Q25 with fastp, built clones with MiXCR and kept in-frame beta chains. When rows share a CDR3 protein, they turn into one entry using the most common DNA and genes. This sample has approximately 500,000 distinct CDR3 sequences in its table, and about 17% of those were observed once. The ten biggest clones cover 20% to 30% of the sample. What was sequenced was CD8+ T cells from PBMCs. All receptors derive from a human donor in good health (CMV status not recorded). Some clones in this sample may be carry-over from other donors' samples.

This clonotype was seen at least ten times. The genes are TRBV13 and TRBJ1-2; tentatively, D is TRBD1 (6 bases). This CDR3 is 14 amino acids long. Germline lookup yields CDR1 PRHDT and CDR2 FYEKMQ (reference sequence). Trimming took off 3 bases at V and 4 bases at J, with 12 bases between the two ends. CDR3 sequence: CASSFQDSPYGYTF. CDR3 sequence (DNA): TGTGCCAGCAGCTTCCAGGACAGTCCCTATGGCTACACCTTC.

The chain recombines TRBV27 with TRBJ2-2, with 7 bases matching TRBD2. V shed 6 bases and J 8 bases; nucleotides not matched to a gene: 12. From germline, CDR1 is MNHEY and CDR2 SMNVEV (reference sequence). This CDR3 spans 15 amino acids. The CDR3 region is CASSYGLVPEGELFF. The DNA for the CDR3 is TGTGCCAGCAGCTACGGACTAGTCCCCGAAGGGGAGCTGTTTTTT.

This clonotype was detected many times. J is TRBJ1-2 and V is TRBV7-8; possible D gene TRBD1, 6 bases. The germline V gene encodes CDR1 SGHVS and CDR2 FQNEAQ. V shed 5 bases and J shed 0 bases, with 16 bases lying between them. This CDR3 has 16 residues. The CDR3 sequence: CASSGQRGRANYGYTF. The CDR3 DNA sequence: TGTGCCAGCAGCGGCCAGCGGGGGCGAGCTAACTATGGCTACACCTTC. The whole variable domain, remainder taken from reference TRBV7-8 and TRBJ1-2, is GAGVSQSPRYKVAKRGQDVALRCDPISGHVSLFWYQQALGQGPEFLTYFQNEAQLDKSGLPSDRFFAERPEGSVSTLKIQRTQQEDSAVYLCASSGQRGRANYGYTFGSGTRLTVV.

This clonotype was seen at least ten times. This CDR3 is CASSPTSGGYGYTF. The CDR3 region has the DNA TGTGCCAGCAGCCCCACAAGCGGCGGCTATGGCTACACCTTC. This chain connects TRBV27 to TRBJ1-2; D gene unclear. The germline V gene encodes CDR1 MNHEY and CDR2 SMNVEV (reference sequence). Deletions cut 6 bases from V and 4 bases from J, with 15 bases between. This CDR3 is 14 amino acids long.

This clonotype was counted ten times or more. V and J are TRBV12-3 or TRBV12-4 and TRBJ1-5; D is possibly TRBD1 (5 bases). The CDR3 spans 16 residues. Trimming took 2 bases from V and 0 from J, leaving 11 bases between them. The CDR3 DNA follows: TGTGCCAGCAGTTTATTTCTCAGGGCTAGCAATCAGCCCCAGCATTTT. Protein product: CASSLFLRASNQPQHF.

This rearrangement joins TRBV4-1 to TRBJ2-1; D uncertain. The CDR3 spans 13 residues. The germline CDR1 and CDR2 sequences are MGHRA and YSYEKL. Trimming removed 1 base from V and 7 bases from J, with 8 bases in between. CDR3 in DNA: TGCGCCAGCAGCCAAGTTACTTCTAATGAGCAGTTCTTC. As protein: CASSQVTSNEQFF.

About this clonotype itself: A clone one base away is much larger, so this may be a read error. The V gene is TRBV6-5, the J gene TRBJ1-6; D uncertain. Looked up from germline, CDR1 is MNHEY and CDR2 is SVGAGI. With 2 bases removed from V and 6 bases from J, the gap between germline ends came to 2 bases. The length of the CDR3 is 12 residues. The CDR3 DNA is TGTGCCAGCAGTTACCTTAATTCACCCCTCCACTTT. This translates into CASSYLNSPLHF.

This clonotype was detected many times. The chain has TRBV19 and TRBJ2-1; 8 bases align to TRBD2. This CDR3 comprises 16 residues. Germline V gives CDR1 LNHDA, CDR2 SQIVND (reference sequence). J was trimmed by 4 bases and V by 0 bases; bases with no gene match: 5. For the CDR3, the DNA is TGTGCCAGTAGTATAGACGCTAGCGGGTTATACAATGAGCAGTTCTTC. Translating gives CASSIDASGLYNEQFF.

This clonotype was observed a handful of times. V usage is TRBV12-3 or TRBV12-4 and J usage is TRBJ2-7; 8 nucleotides line up with TRBD2. The CDR3 sequence is 15 residues long. The trim removed 2 bases at V and 2 bases at J, leaving 5 bases unmatched. The CDR3 region has the DNA TGTGCCAGCAGTTTATCTGCGGGGGGAACCTACGAGCAGTACTTC. The encoded protein is CASSLSAGGTYEQYF.

This clonotype appeared many times. The chain combines TRBV6-5 with TRBJ1-5; TRBD1 is a possible D gene (5 bases). Trimming removed 2 bases at V and 1 base at J, with 6 bases between. The CDR3 is 14 amino acids. Germline V gene sequence: CDR1 MNHEY, CDR2 SVGAGI. The CDR3 DNA is TGTGCCAGCAGTTACGGGGGGAGCAATCAGCCCCAGCATTTT. The encoded protein is CASSYGGSNQPQHF.

This clonotype appeared many times. The rearrangement uses TRBV12-3 or TRBV12-4 and TRBJ1-2; D is unclear. CDR3 length equals 14 residues. The V end lost 2 bases, the J end lost 0 bases, and 7 bases lay between the germline ends. Here the CDR3 DNA reads TGTGCCAGCAGTTTACTAAGCTCTAACTATGGCTACACCTTC. As protein: CASSLLSSNYGYTF.

This clonotype appeared many times. The chain is built from TRBV28 and TRBJ2-6, with D perhaps TRBD1 (5 bases). The germline V gene has CDR1 MDHEN and CDR2 SYDVKM. Trimming shortened V by 6 bases and J by 0 bases, and 9 bases separated the two germline ends. CDR3 length: 15 amino acids. DNA of the CDR3: TGTGCCAGCAGGCGCAGGGTCTCTGGGGCCAACGTCCTGACTTTC. Translated: CASRRRVSGANVLTF.

This clonotype has a count of ten or more. The chain recombines TRBV28 with TRBJ2-7; 10 nucleotides agree with TRBD2. The CDR3 loop spans 17 amino acids. J lost 1 base, V lost 2 bases, and 8 bases had no gene match. CDR1 MDHEN and CDR2 SYDVKM come from the germline V gene. CDR3 region: CASSLVTSGVRSYEQYF. The CDR3 nucleotides read TGTGCCAGCAGTTTAGTAACTAGCGGGGTCCGTTCCTACGAGCAGTACTTC.

This clonotype came up many times. The chain uses TRBV7-9 and TRBJ1-1; D ambiguous. Germline loops: CDR1 SEHNR, CDR2 FQNEAQ (reference sequence). The CDR3 contains 14 residues. Between the trimmed V and J ends, which lost 7 bases and 5 bases, there was a span of 17 bases. The CDR3 sequence is CASNAQVQDTEAFF. As DNA, the CDR3 is TGTGCCAGCAACGCCCAGGTGCAGGATACTGAAGCTTTCTTT.

This clonotype appeared many times. This chain joins TRBV25-1 and TRBJ1-1; a possible D gene is TRBD1 (5 bases). This CDR3 is 15 amino acids long. V lost 1 base and J lost 1, with 10 bases in between. Germline assignment: CDR1 MGHDK and CDR2 SYGVNS. The CDR3 reads CASSESFGGNTEAFF. CDR3 bases: TGTGCCAGCAGTGAATCCTTCGGGGGGAACACTGAAGCTTTCTTT.

This clonotype was detected a few times. The chain has TRBV28 and TRBJ1-1; a possible D gene is TRBD1 (5 bases). The CDR3 runs 14 residues. Looked up from germline, CDR1 is MDHEN and CDR2 is SYDVKM. V dropped 4 bases and J dropped 3 bases, with 12 bases sitting between them. The CDR3 spells CASSWQGDYTEAFF. The CDR3 DNA reads as TGTGCCAGCAGTTGGCAGGGCGACTACACTGAAGCTTTCTTT.

In its sample, this clonotype was seen once. The rearrangement links TRBV15 to TRBJ2-5; D ambiguous. This CDR3 is built from 13 residues. Germline V lookup: CDR1 LNHNV, CDR2 YYDKDF (reference sequence). With 0 bases removed from V and 2 bases from J, the gap between germline ends came to 4 bases. CDR3 DNA: TGTGCCACCAGCAGAGAGCAGCAAGAGACCCAGTACTTC. Amino acid sequence: CATSREQQETQYF.

This clonotype was observed a handful of times. The chain uses TRBV29-1 and TRBJ2-7; 7 positions match TRBD1. Germline V gene sequence: CDR1 SQVTM, CDR2 ANQGSEA. This CDR3 is built from 13 residues. V shed 6 bases, J shed 3 bases, and the junction held 8 bases outside the gene matches. CDR3 in DNA: TGCAGCGTCTGGGCAGGGGGAATCTACGAGCAGTACTTC. Amino acid sequence: CSVWAGGIYEQYF.

This clonotype occurred many times. The chain's CDR3 is CASRAAFGGTYNEQFF. As DNA, the CDR3 is TGTGCCAGCAGGGCCGCCTTCGGGGGTACCTACAATGAGCAGTTCTTC. The gene calls are TRBV5-6 and TRBJ2-1, with D maybe TRBD2 (6 bases). The CDR3 runs 16 residues. V dropped 5 bases and J dropped 2 bases, with 17 bases sitting between them. Germline CDR1 is SGHDT and CDR2 is YYEEEE.

This clonotype came up many times. V gene TRBV7-3 combines with J gene TRBJ2-1, with 8 bases lining up with TRBD2. From germline, CDR1 is SGHTA and CDR2 FQGTGA. The J segment lost 2 bases and the V segment lost 1 base, leaving 4 bases of the junction unmatched. The CDR3 is 16 residues long. CDR3 sequence reads: CASSLRAREAYNEQFF. DNA of the CDR3: TGTGCCAGCAGCTTAAGGGCGCGGGAGGCCTACAATGAGCAGTTCTTC.

The chain is built from TRBV4-1 and TRBJ2-1; D possibly matches TRBD1 or TRBD2 (5 bases each). The CDR3 covers 15 residues. Per germline, CDR1 MGHRA and CDR2 YSYEKL. Trimming took off 1 base at V and 0 bases at J, with 7 bases between the two ends. DNA for the CDR3: TGCGCCAGCAGCCAAGCGAGGGGCTCCTACAATGAGCAGTTCTTC. This encodes CASSQARGSYNEQFF.

This clonotype was found many times. This chain joins TRBV7-9 and TRBJ1-2; tentative D call: TRBD1 (6 bases). Germline V CDR1 and CDR2: SEHNR, FQNEAQ (reference sequence). With 1 base removed from V and 8 bases from J, the gap between germline ends came to 17 bases. The CDR3 covers 15 residues. This CDR3 is CASSLDQQGVSGYTF. The CDR3 nucleotides read TGTGCCAGCAGCTTAGACCAACAGGGAGTGAGCGGCTACACCTTC. The whole variable domain, remainder taken from reference TRBV7-9 and TRBJ1-2, is DTGVSQNPRHKITKRGQNVTFRCDPISEHNRLYWYRQTLGQGPEFLTYFQNEAQLEKSRLLSDRFSAERPKGSFSTLEIQRTEQGDSAMYLCASSLDQQGVSGYTFGSGTRLTVV.

The table lists this clonotype with a few counts. The J gene is TRBJ2-7, the V gene TRBV5-6, with 10 bases identical to TRBD1. This CDR3 has 18 amino acids. V was pared by 4 bases and J by 4 bases, with 17 bases of the junction left unmatched. Germline CDR1 SGHDT, CDR2 YYEEEE. The CDR3 is CASSRDRGLAWGLYEQYF. In DNA form, the CDR3 reads TGTGCCAGCAGCCGAGACAGGGGGCTTGCGTGGGGGCTGTACGAGCAGTACTTC. Combining the CDR3 with reference TRBV5-6 and TRBJ2-7 gives the whole variable domain DAGVTQSPTHLIKTRGQQVTLRCSPKSGHDTVSWYQQALGQGPQFIFQYYEEEERQRGNFPDRFSGHQFPNYSSELNVNALLLGDSALYLCASSRDRGLAWGLYEQYFGPGTRLTVT.

The sample holds a few counts of this clonotype. This chain links TRBV5-4 with TRBJ2-2; 11 bases are a match to TRBD2. Germline CDR1 SGHNT, CDR2 YYREEE (reference sequence). This CDR3 contains 16 residues. J lost 4 bases, V lost 4 bases, and 6 bases had no gene match. The DNA for the CDR3 is TGTGCCAGCAGCGCCGGGACTAGCGGACCCACCGGGGAGCTGTTTTTT. Translating it yields CASSAGTSGPTGELFF.

This clonotype was seen a few times. The chain joins TRBV27 to TRBJ2-1, with a possible D match to TRBD1 (5 bases). Germline V gives CDR1 MNHEY, CDR2 SMNVEV (reference sequence). There are 11 residues in the CDR3. V lost 4 bases, J lost 16 bases, and 14 bases lay in between. The CDR3 sequence is CASSWAGMQFF. The CDR3 bases are TGTGCCAGCAGTTGGGCAGGGATGCAATTCTTC.

This clonotype was counted only a few times. The chain carries TRBV7-9 and TRBJ1-5; D uncertain. V lost 6 bases and J 5 bases, leaving 14 bases between the germline ends. The CDR3 is 14 residues long. Looked up from germline, CDR1 is SEHNR and CDR2 is FQNEAQ (reference sequence). The CDR3 spells CASSPKAGHQPQHF. The CDR3 nucleotides are TGTGCCAGCAGTCCAAAGGCAGGTCATCAGCCCCAGCATTTT. Drawing the rest from reference TRBV7-9 and TRBJ1-5, the complete variable domain is DTGVSQNPRHKITKRGQNVTFRCDPISEHNRLYWYRQTLGQGPEFLTYFQNEAQLEKSRLLSDRFSAERPKGSFSTLEIQRTEQGDSAMYLCASSPKAGHQPQHFGDGTRLSIL.